What follows is one T cell receptor beta chain and its context. Sequenced by immunoSEQ multiplex PCR; TCRdb stores in-frame clones only, minus some. The sample holds roughly 250,000 clones, 85% to 90% seen once. Germline loops: CDR1 MDHEN, CDR2 SYDVKM. The CDR3 spans 17 residues. Germline trimming cut 5 bases from V and 0 bases from J; bases unmatched to any gene: 8. This record belongs to a study of blood T cell repertoires in COVID-19. For the study at large: Samples came from the United States, Italy and Spain, spanning acute and convalescent COVID-19. PBMCs, B-cell-depleted T cells, or T cells were the source of the cDNA or gDNA that made up the material.

Assignment of participants to cohorts was predicated upon participant-reported clinical history. The chain has TRBV28 and TRBJ2-3; 10 nucleotides match TRBD2. The sequence derives from a woman between 45 and 60 years old who had recovered from COVID-19. Sequencing was performed on PBMCs or T cells enriched from blood (not recorded which). CDR3 sequence (DNA): TGTGCCAGCAGTATCCGAGGACTAGCGGTTAGCACAGATACGCAGTATTTT. It encodes CASSIRGLAVSTDTQYF.